These T cell receptor beta chains were read from a single sample in a study of blood T cell repertoires in COVID-19. TCRdb keeps only in-frame clones here, not all; method: immunoSEQ multiplex PCR. The table lists some 160,000 clones, 65% to 85% of them singletons. Source material: peripheral blood. The receptor source for this set is a woman of 80 years or more with acute or convalescent COVID-19. Each CDR3 is given with its conserved first and last residue. The D gene is left open where the match is weak. Part of the rows lack a size; the others show once, few, many or a class for expanded clones.

d_call: -
clone_size: -
v_call: TRBV30
j_call: TRBJ2-5
cdr3_aa: CAWSPRGPETQYF
cdr3_nt: TGTGCCTGGAGCCCGAGAGGGCCTGAGACCCAGTACTTC

d_call: TRBD1
clone_size: -
v_call: TRBV5-1
j_call: TRBJ1-2
cdr3_aa: CASSPLVDRGRNGYTF
cdr3_nt: TGCGCCAGCAGCCCCTTAGTCGACAGGGGTCGGAATGGCTACACCTTC

d_call: -
clone_size: -
v_call: TRBV15
j_call: TRBJ1-1
cdr3_aa: CATSRGLYTEAFF
cdr3_nt: TGTGCCACCAGCAGAGGGCTCTACACTGAAGCTTTCTTT

d_call: -
clone_size: -
v_call: TRBV4-1
j_call: TRBJ1-2
cdr3_aa: CASSQVGAEKNYGYTF
cdr3_nt: TGCGCCAGCAGCCAAGTAGGTGCGGAGAAGAACTATGGCTACACCTTC

d_call: -
clone_size: once
v_call: TRBV18
j_call: TRBJ2-1
cdr3_aa: CASKDGGYNEQFF
cdr3_nt: TGTGCCAGTAAAGACGGGGGCTACAATGAGCAGTTCTTC

d_call: -
clone_size: -
v_call: TRBV19
j_call: TRBJ1-5
cdr3_aa: CASSIGGGSNQPQHF
cdr3_nt: TGTGCCAGTAGTATAGGAGGGGGAAGCAATCAGCCCCAGCATTTT

d_call: -
clone_size: -
v_call: TRBV18
j_call: TRBJ1-6
cdr3_aa: CASSPYGGGRLSYNSPLHF
cdr3_nt: TGTGCCAGCTCCCCCTACGGGGGGGGTAGGCTCTCCTATAATTCACCCCTCCACTTT

d_call: TRBD1
clone_size: -
v_call: TRBV3-1/TRBV3-2
j_call: TRBJ1-1
cdr3_aa: CASSQNRGTEAFF
cdr3_nt: TGTGCCAGCAGCCAGAACAGGGGCACTGAAGCTTTCTTT

d_call: -
clone_size: -
v_call: TRBV2
j_call: TRBJ2-2
cdr3_aa: CASSALANTGELFF
cdr3_nt: TGTGCCAGCAGTGCTCTAGCGAACACCGGGGAGCTGTTTTTT

d_call: -
clone_size: few
v_call: TRBV5-1
j_call: TRBJ2-3
cdr3_aa: CASSLQVVPADTQYF
cdr3_nt: TGCGCCAGCAGCCTTCAGGTAGTTCCCGCAGATACGCAGTATTTT

d_call: -
clone_size: once
v_call: TRBV14
j_call: TRBJ1-2
cdr3_aa: CASSQDINYGYTF
cdr3_nt: TGTGCCAGCAGCCAGGACATTAACTATGGCTACACCTTC

d_call: -
clone_size: -
v_call: TRBV28
j_call: TRBJ1-2
cdr3_aa: CASSLRGGRGYGYTF
cdr3_nt: TGTGCCAGCAGCCTGAGAGGGGGTAGGGGTTATGGCTACACCTTC

d_call: -
clone_size: -
v_call: TRBV28
j_call: TRBJ2-7
cdr3_aa: CASTGSYEQYF
cdr3_nt: TGTGCCAGCACCGGCTCCTACGAGCAGTACTTC

d_call: TRBD1
clone_size: -
v_call: TRBV9
j_call: TRBJ1-1
cdr3_aa: CASSAGGAASEAFF
cdr3_nt: TGTGCCAGCAGTGCAGGGGGCGCGGCCAGCGAAGCTTTCTTT

d_call: TRBD1
clone_size: -
v_call: TRBV28
j_call: TRBJ1-6
cdr3_aa: CASSSGQGGSPLHF
cdr3_nt: TGTGCCAGCAGTTCCGGACAGGGGGGTTCACCCCTCCACTTT

d_call: TRBD1
clone_size: -
v_call: TRBV12-3/TRBV12-4
j_call: TRBJ1-1
cdr3_aa: CASRAGQEIEAFF
cdr3_nt: TGTGCCAGCAGAGCGGGACAGGAGATTGAAGCTTTCTTT

d_call: -
clone_size: -
v_call: TRBV2
j_call: TRBJ1-5
cdr3_aa: CASRRDTNQPQHF
cdr3_nt: TGTGCCAGCAGGAGGGACACTAATCAGCCCCAGCATTTT

d_call: -
clone_size: -
v_call: TRBV29-1
j_call: TRBJ2-1
cdr3_aa: CSVEDSGFGEQFF
cdr3_nt: TGCAGCGTTGAAGACTCAGGGTTCGGCGAGCAGTTCTTC

d_call: TRBD2
clone_size: -
v_call: TRBV7-9
j_call: TRBJ2-7
cdr3_aa: CASSPYSGTRAYEQYF
cdr3_nt: TGTGCCAGCAGCCCATACTCCGGGACTAGAGCCTACGAGCAGTACTTC

d_call: -
clone_size: -
v_call: TRBV14
j_call: TRBJ1-1
cdr3_aa: CASTRGGGGRNTEAFF
cdr3_nt: TGTGCCAGCACCCGCGGTGGGGGCGGGCGGAACACTGAAGCTTTCTTT

d_call: TRBD1
clone_size: -
v_call: TRBV7-9
j_call: TRBJ1-2
cdr3_aa: CASSSAGWTGTNYGYTF
cdr3_nt: TGTGCCAGCAGCTCCGCCGGGTGGACAGGCACTAACTATGGCTACACCTTC

d_call: -
clone_size: -
v_call: TRBV2
j_call: TRBJ2-6
cdr3_aa: CASSLRVSGANVLTF
cdr3_nt: TGTGCCAGCAGTCTCAGGGTATCTGGGGCCAACGTCCTGACTTTC

d_call: TRBD1
clone_size: -
v_call: TRBV28
j_call: TRBJ1-2
cdr3_aa: CASWTGNYGYTF
cdr3_nt: TGTGCCAGTTGGACAGGAAACTATGGCTACACCTTC

d_call: -
clone_size: -
v_call: TRBV6-6
j_call: TRBJ1-1
cdr3_aa: CASSPPLAGIPNTEAFF
cdr3_nt: TGTGCCAGCAGTCCCCCCCTTGCAGGGATCCCAAACACTGAAGCTTTCTTT

d_call: -
clone_size: once
v_call: TRBV12-3/TRBV12-4
j_call: TRBJ1-1
cdr3_aa: CASSLNTNTEAFF
cdr3_nt: TGTGCCAGCAGTTTAAACACCAACACTGAAGCTTTCTTT

d_call: TRBD1
clone_size: once
v_call: TRBV19
j_call: TRBJ2-2
cdr3_aa: CATGQGRTGELFF
cdr3_nt: TGTGCCACAGGACAGGGTAGGACCGGGGAGCTGTTTTTT

d_call: TRBD1
clone_size: -
v_call: TRBV5-1
j_call: TRBJ2-3
cdr3_aa: CASSLANTGVRADTQYF
cdr3_nt: TGCGCCAGCAGCTTGGCCAATACAGGGGTAAGGGCAGATACGCAGTATTTT

d_call: TRBD1
clone_size: -
v_call: TRBV4-1
j_call: TRBJ2-7
cdr3_aa: CASSLSQGAPYEQYF
cdr3_nt: TGCGCCAGCAGCCTTTCACAGGGGGCACCCTACGAGCAGTACTTC

d_call: -
clone_size: -
v_call: TRBV10-1
j_call: TRBJ1-1
cdr3_aa: CASTLTGNTEAFF
cdr3_nt: TGCGCCAGCACCCTGACGGGGAACACTGAAGCTTTCTTT